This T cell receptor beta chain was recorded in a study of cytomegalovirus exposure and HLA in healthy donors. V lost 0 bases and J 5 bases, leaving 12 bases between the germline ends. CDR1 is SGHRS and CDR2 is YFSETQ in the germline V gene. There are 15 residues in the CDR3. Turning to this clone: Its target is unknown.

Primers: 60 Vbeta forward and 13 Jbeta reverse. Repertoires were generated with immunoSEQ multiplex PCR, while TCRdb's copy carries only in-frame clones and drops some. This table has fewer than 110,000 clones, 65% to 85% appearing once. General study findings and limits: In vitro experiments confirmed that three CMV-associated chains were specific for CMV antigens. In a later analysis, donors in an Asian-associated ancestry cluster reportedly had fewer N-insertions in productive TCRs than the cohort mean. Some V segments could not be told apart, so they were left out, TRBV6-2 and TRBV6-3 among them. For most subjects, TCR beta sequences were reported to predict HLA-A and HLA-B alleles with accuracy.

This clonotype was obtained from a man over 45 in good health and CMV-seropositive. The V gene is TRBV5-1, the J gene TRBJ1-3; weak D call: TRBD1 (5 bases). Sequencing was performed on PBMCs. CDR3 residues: CASSLATDTRNTIYF. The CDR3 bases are TGCGCCAGCAGCTTGGCAACGGACACTCGAAACACCATATATTTT.